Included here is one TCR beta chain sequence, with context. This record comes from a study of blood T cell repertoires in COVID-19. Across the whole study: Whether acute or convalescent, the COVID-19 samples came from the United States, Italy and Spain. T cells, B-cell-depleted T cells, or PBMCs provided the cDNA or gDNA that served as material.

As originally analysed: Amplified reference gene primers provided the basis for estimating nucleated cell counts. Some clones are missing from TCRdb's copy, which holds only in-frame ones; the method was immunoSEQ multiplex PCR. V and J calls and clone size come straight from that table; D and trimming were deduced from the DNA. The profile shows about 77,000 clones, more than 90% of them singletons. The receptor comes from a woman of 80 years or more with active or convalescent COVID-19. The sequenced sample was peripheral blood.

Written as DNA, the CDR3 is TGTGCCAGCATAGATGGCGGCACCTACGAGCAGTACTTC. Encoded protein: CASIDGGTYEQYF. V gene TRBV2 combines with J gene TRBJ2-7; D remains ambiguous. V was trimmed by 7 bases and J by 2 bases, leaving 12 bases between them. From germline, CDR1 is SNHLY and CDR2 FYNNEI. There are 13 residues in the CDR3.